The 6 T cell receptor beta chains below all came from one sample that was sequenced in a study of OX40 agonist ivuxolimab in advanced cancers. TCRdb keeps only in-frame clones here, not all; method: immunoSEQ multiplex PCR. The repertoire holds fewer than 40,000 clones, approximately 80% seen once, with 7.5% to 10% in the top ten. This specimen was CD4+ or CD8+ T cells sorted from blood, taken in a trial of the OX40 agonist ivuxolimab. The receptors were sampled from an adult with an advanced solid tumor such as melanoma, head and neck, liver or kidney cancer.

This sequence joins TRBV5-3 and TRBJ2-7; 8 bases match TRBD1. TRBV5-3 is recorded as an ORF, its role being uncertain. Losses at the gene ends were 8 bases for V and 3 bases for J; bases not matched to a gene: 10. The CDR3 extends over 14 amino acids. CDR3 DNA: TGTGCCAGCAAAGGACAGGGAGGAGGCTACGAGCAGTACTTC. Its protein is CASKGQGGGYEQYF.

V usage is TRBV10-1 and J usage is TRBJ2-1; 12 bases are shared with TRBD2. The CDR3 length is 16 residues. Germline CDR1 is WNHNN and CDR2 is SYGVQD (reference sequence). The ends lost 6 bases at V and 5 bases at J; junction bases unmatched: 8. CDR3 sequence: CASSPGLAGRDNEQFF. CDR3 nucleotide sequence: TGCGCCAGCAGCCCCGGACTAGCGGGAAGAGACAATGAGCAGTTCTTC.

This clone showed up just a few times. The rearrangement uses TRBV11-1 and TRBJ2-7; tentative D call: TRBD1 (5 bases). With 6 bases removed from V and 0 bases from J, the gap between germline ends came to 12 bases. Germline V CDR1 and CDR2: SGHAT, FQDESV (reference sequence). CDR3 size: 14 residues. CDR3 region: CASSYDSNSYEQYF. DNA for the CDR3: TGTGCCAGCAGTTACGACAGCAACTCCTACGAGCAGTACTTC.

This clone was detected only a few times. Written as DNA, the CDR3 is TGTGCCAGCACCTTGGGGGGCGGACCCACCAGGGAGCAGTTCTTC. Translated, it gives CASTLGGGPTREQFF. J is TRBJ2-1 and V is TRBV7-2; TRBD1 or TRBD2 may be the D gene (6 bases each). The CDR3 loop spans 15 amino acids. With 7 bases removed from V and 10 bases from J, the gap between germline ends came to 23 bases. CDR1 and CDR2 (germline): SGHTA, FQGNSA.

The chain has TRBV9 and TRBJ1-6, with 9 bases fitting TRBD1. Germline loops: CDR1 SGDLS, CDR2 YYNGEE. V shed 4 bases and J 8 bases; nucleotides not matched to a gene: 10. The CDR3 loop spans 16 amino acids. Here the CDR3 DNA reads TGTGCCAGCAGCCTCGGGGGCGGGACAGGGCATTCACCCCTCCACTTT. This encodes CASSLGGGTGHSPLHF.

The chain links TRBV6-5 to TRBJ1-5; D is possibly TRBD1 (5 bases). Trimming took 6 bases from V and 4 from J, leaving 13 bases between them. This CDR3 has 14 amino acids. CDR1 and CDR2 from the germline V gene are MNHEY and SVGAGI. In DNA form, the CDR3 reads TGTGCCAGCAGCCCCAAATGGGGGAATCAGCCCCAGCATTTT. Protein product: CASSPKWGNQPQHF.